This T cell receptor (beta chain) was identified during a study of shared clonotypes between healthy human individuals. As concerns this clone: Its cognate antigen is unknown.

CDR3 length: 16 amino acids. CDR1 SGHNT and CDR2 YYREEE come from the germline V gene (reference sequence). J was trimmed by 0 bases and V by 0 bases; bases with no gene match: 3. General study results and limits: Only blood was sampled, and tissue TCR repertoires likely differ from blood ones.

At deep level, the assay was performed. Clones were sequenced by immunoSEQ multiplex PCR, and TCRdb holds only the in-frame ones, with some missing. The sample comprises fewer than 3 million clones, 80% to 95% of which are singletons, and approximately 0.41% rests with the top ten. The split of CD4+ cells yielded CD45RA+ naive and CD45RA-negative memory subsets. Input material: naive CD4+ T cells from PBMCs. The subset is: CD45RA+ positively selected. The source of this sequence is a man younger than 35 in good health. Some clones in this sample may be carry-over from other donors' samples. The chain uses TRBV5-4 and TRBJ2-7, with 10 nucleotides matching TRBD2. For the CDR3, the DNA is TGTGCCAGCAGCTTGGTACTAGCGGGGAACTCCTACGAGCAGTACTTC. Its protein is CASSLVLAGNSYEQYF.